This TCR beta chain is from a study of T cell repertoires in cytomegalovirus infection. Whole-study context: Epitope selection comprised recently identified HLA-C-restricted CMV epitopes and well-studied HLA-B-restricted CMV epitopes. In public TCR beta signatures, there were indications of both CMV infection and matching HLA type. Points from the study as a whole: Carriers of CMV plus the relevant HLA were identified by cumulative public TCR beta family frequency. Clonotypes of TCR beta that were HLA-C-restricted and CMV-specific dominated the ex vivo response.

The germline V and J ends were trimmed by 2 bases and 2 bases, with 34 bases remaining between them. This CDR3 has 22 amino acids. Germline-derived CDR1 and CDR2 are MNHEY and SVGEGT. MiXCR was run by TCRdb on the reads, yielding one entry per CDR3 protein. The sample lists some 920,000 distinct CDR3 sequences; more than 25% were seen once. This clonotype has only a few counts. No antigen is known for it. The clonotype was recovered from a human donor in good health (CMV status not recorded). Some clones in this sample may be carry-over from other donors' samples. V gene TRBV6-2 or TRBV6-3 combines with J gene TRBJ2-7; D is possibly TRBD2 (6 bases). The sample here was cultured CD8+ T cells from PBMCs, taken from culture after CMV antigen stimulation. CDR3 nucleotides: TGTGCCAGCAGTTACAGAGCGTGGCCCAAGGAGGCGGTGGGACTTTCAGCCTACGAGCAGTACGTC. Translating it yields CASSYRAWPKEAVGLSAYEQYV.